This entry lists 14 T cell receptor beta chains sequenced from one sample in a study of cytomegalovirus exposure and HLA in healthy donors. Both 60 Vbeta primers and 13 Jbeta primers went into the PCR. Assay: immunoSEQ multiplex PCR; the TCRdb copy retains only in-frame clones and omits some. The sample carries fewer than 130,000 clones, around two thirds recorded once. The sequenced material came from PBMCs. All receptors come from a young man in good health and CMV-seropositive.

This chain connects TRBV5-1 to TRBJ2-1; TRBD1 is a possible D gene (6 bases). The CDR3 sequence is 16 residues long. Trimming removed 4 bases at V and 0 bases at J, with 14 bases between. CDR1 is SGHRS and CDR2 is YFSETQ in the germline V gene. The CDR3 region is CASSPQGSASYNEQFF. The CDR3 DNA is TGCGCCAGCAGCCCTCAGGGGTCCGCCTCCTACAATGAGCAGTTCTTC.

This clone was counted only a few times. This chain joins TRBV4-1 and TRBJ2-1; 12 positions match TRBD2. Germline V gene data show CDR1 as MGHRA and CDR2 as YSYEKL. The CDR3 sequence is 16 residues long. J lost 2 bases, V lost 3 bases, and 2 bases had no gene match. The CDR3 bases are TGCGCCAGCAGCCATAGGACTAGCGGGGCCTACAATGAGCAGTTCTTC. Protein sequence: CASSHRTSGAYNEQFF.

The genes are TRBV5-1 and TRBJ1-1; 7 bases align to TRBD1. V shed 3 bases, J shed 5 bases, and the junction held 7 bases outside the gene matches. Germline V lookup: CDR1 SGHRS, CDR2 YFSETQ. The CDR3 has 14 amino acids. As DNA, the CDR3 is TGCGCCAGCAGCTCAGACGGCAGGGGGACTGAAGCTTTCTTT. It is translated as CASSSDGRGTEAFF. The whole variable domain, filled in from reference TRBV5-1 and TRBJ1-1, reads KAGVTQTPRYLIKTRGQQVTLSCSPISGHRSVSWYQQTPGQGLQFLFEYFSETQRNKGNFPGRFSGRQFSNSRSEMNVSTLELGDSALYLCASSSDGRGTEAFFGQGTRLTVV.

This clone was counted a single time. This chain links TRBV4-1 with TRBJ2-3; 14 nucleotides line up with TRBD2. The CDR3 is made up of 20 amino acids. Germline V gives CDR1 MGHRA, CDR2 YSYEKL. V trimming: 4 bases; J trimming: 0 bases; junction bases outside the gene matches: 12. DNA for the CDR3: TGCGCCAGCAGCCTTCCCCGCGGGACTAGCGGGGGCTACAGCACAGATACGCAGTATTTT. Encoded protein: CASSLPRGTSGGYSTDTQYF.

The CDR3 DNA sequence: TGTGCCTGGAGTGGTGCAGGTCGCGAGCAGTTCTTC. Its translation: CAWSGAGREQFF. The V and J genes are TRBV30 and TRBJ2-1, with D uncertain. The CDR3 runs to 12 residues. In germline, CDR1 is GTSNPN, CDR2 SVGIG (reference sequence). V lost 1 base and J lost 10, with 11 bases in between.

About this clone itself: Since the CDR3 does not end with the conserved phenylalanine or tryptophan, this likely comes from a read error. The chain uses TRBV2 and TRBJ2-7, with D tentatively TRBD2 (8 bases). Germline values: CDR1 SNHLY, CDR2 FYNNEI. V was clipped by 9 bases and J by 0 bases, with 18 bases between them. The CDR3 is 15 residues long. CDR3 bases: TGTGCCAGTCTCATCGGGGGGGACAGCTCCTACGAGCAGTACCTC. It encodes CASLIGGDSSYEQYL.

Only one count was recorded for this clone. The V gene is TRBV5-1, the J gene TRBJ1-1; 11 bases line up with TRBD1. The CDR3 extends over 16 amino acids. V lost 2 bases to trimming and J lost 2 bases; unmatched junction nucleotides: 5. Germline CDR1 and CDR2: SGHRS and YFSETQ. The DNA of the CDR3 is TGCGCCAGCAGCTTCAGGACAGGGGGCCTAAACACTGAAGCTTTCTTT. Translated: CASSFRTGGLNTEAFF.

This clone was detected a few times. This rearrangement joins TRBV10-3 to TRBJ1-3; D might be TRBD1 (6 bases). Deletions cut 10 bases from V and 0 bases from J, with 13 bases between. The germline CDR1 and CDR2 sequences are ENHRY and SYGVKD. This CDR3 comprises 14 residues. The CDR3 sequence: CATRQESSGNTIYF. CDR3 DNA sequence: TGTGCCACCCGACAGGAGAGCTCTGGAAACACCATATATTTT.

The CDR3, as DNA: TGTGCCAGCAGCTTAGCTAACACTGAAGCTTTCTTT. The encoded protein is CASSLANTEAFF. The chain is built from TRBV11-2 and TRBJ1-1; no clear D gene. The CDR3 loop spans 12 amino acids. Between the trimmed V and J ends, which lost 1 base and 2 bases, there was a span of 2 bases. In germline, CDR1 is SGHAT, CDR2 FQNNGV. Using reference TRBV11-2 and TRBJ1-1 for the parts outside the CDR3, the full variable domain is EAGVAQSPRYKIIEKRQSVAFWCNPISGHATLYWYQQILGQGPKLLIQFQNNGVVDDSQLPKDRFSAERLKGVDSTLKIQPAKLEDSAVYLCASSLANTEAFFGQGTRLTVV.

The chain recombines TRBV27 with TRBJ1-1; 10 bases align to TRBD1. V lost 6 bases, J lost 9 bases, and 10 bases stayed unmatched. This CDR3 is 14 amino acids long. The germline gives CDR1 MNHEY, CDR2 SMNVEV (reference sequence). The CDR3 DNA reads TGTGCCAGCAGAGGACAGGGGGTAATTATTCAAGCTTTCTTT. Its translation: CASRGQGVIIQAFF.

The V and J genes are TRBV4-1 and TRBJ2-7; no clear D gene. CDR3 length equals 13 residues. Trimming left V 4 bases short and J 6 bases short, with 13 bases between. Germline lookup yields CDR1 MGHRA and CDR2 YSYEKL. The CDR3 sequence: CASSPRFEAEQYF. The CDR3 nucleotides are TGCGCCAGCAGCCCCCGCTTTGAGGCCGAGCAGTACTTC.

Note on this clone: One end of the junction fails to match germline, which may point to a read error. The sample contains more than one DNA sequence encoding this CDR3. The J gene is TRBJ2-7, the V gene TRBV2; 13 bases align to TRBD2. This CDR3 contains 15 residues. Germline CDR1 is SNHLY and CDR2 is FYNNEI. The CDR3 loop reads CASSRLAGGSTEQYF. The CDR3 DNA follows: TGTGCCAGCAGTCGACTAGCGGGGGGCTCGACGGAGCAGTACTTT.

The CDR3 is CASSFDSSYEQYF. DNA for the CDR3: TGTGCCAGCAGCTTTGATAGCTCCTACGAGCAGTACTTC. The V call is TRBV13, the J call TRBJ2-7; no reliable D call. The V end lost 3 bases, the J end lost 0 bases, and 6 bases lay between the germline ends. The germline CDR1 and CDR2 sequences are PRHDT and FYEKMQ (reference sequence). This CDR3 is 13 amino acids long.

The chain joins TRBV19 to TRBJ2-5; 11 bases are shared with TRBD1. This CDR3 contains 15 residues. Per the germline V gene, CDR1 is LNHDA and CDR2 is SQIVND (reference sequence). J gave up 2 bases and V 6 bases, and 5 bases lay outside the gene matches. The CDR3, as DNA: TGTGCCAGTAGACACCGGGACAGGGGGCAAGAGACCCAGTACTTC. Its protein product is CASRHRDRGQETQYF.